Each of the 10 T cell receptor beta chains below was sequenced from the same sample in a study of shared clonotypes between healthy human individuals. Terminally differentiated effector memory CD45RA+ cells were left out of the naive CD8 fraction, which was CD45RO-negative and positively selected for CCR7. Sequencing used immunoSEQ multiplex PCR; TCRdb keeps in-frame clones, though not all of them. The repertoire holds millions of clones, about 93% seen once, with 1.5% to 2% in the top ten. The sample was naive CD8+ T cells from PBMCs. The receptors stem from a man aged 18 to 29 in good health. Some clones in this sample may be carry-over from other donors' samples.

Comments on this clone: One junction end disagrees with the germline gene, perhaps due to a read error. The chain uses TRBV6-6 and TRBJ2-7; the match to TRBD1 covers 7 bases. The germline gives CDR1 MNHNY, CDR2 SVGAGI (reference sequence). This CDR3 contains 13 residues. CDR3 protein: CASTGTDSYEQYF. Here the CDR3 DNA reads TGTGCAAGCACCGGGACAGACTCCTACGAGCAGTACTTC.

The chain combines TRBV9 with TRBJ1-2; possibly TRBD1 for D (6 bases). V lost 4 bases, J lost 8 bases, and 12 bases lay in between. CDR1 SGDLS and CDR2 YYNGEE come from the germline V gene. The CDR3 is made up of 12 amino acids. The CDR3 here is CASSTGSSGYTF. The CDR3 DNA is TGTGCCAGCAGCACAGGGAGCAGCGGCTACACCTTC.

As for this clone: Within the sample, other DNA sequences also encode this same CDR3. The rearrangement uses TRBV11-3 and TRBJ2-7, with D possibly matching TRBD2 (6 bases). V gave up 3 bases and J gave up 6 bases, with 9 bases separating them. The germline gives CDR1 SGHNT, CDR2 YENEEA. The CDR3 sequence is 12 residues long. The CDR3 spells CASSLGGGEQYF. CDR3 DNA sequence: TGTGCCAGCAGCTTGGGAGGCGGCGAGCAGTACTTC.

The gene calls are TRBV27 and TRBJ1-4; D unclear. V gave up 8 bases and J gave up 10 bases, with 17 bases separating them. The CDR3 has 13 amino acids. CDR1 MNHEY and CDR2 SMNVEV come from the germline V gene (reference sequence). CDR3 coding DNA: TGTGCCAGCGCTCTAGGGAATCCAGGAAAACTGTTTTTT. It translates to CASALGNPGKLFF.

V usage is TRBV19 and J usage is TRBJ1-2, with a weak D call TRBD1 (6 bases). The germline V and J ends were trimmed by 6 bases and 7 bases, with 12 bases remaining between them. Germline lookup yields CDR1 LNHDA and CDR2 SQIVND (reference sequence). CDR3 length: 12 amino acids. The chain's CDR3 is CASRQGEVGYTF. The CDR3 region has the DNA TGTGCCAGTAGACAGGGTGAGGTTGGCTACACCTTC.

CDR3 DNA: TGTGCCTGGAGGGAGGGGGGCTCAAGTGAGCAGTTCTTC. It yields the protein CAWREGGSSEQFF. V is TRBV30 and J is TRBJ2-1; D may correspond to TRBD1 or TRBD2 (6 bases each). The CDR3 runs to 13 residues. The germline CDR1 and CDR2 sequences are GTSNPN and SVGIG (reference sequence). V was clipped by 3 bases and J by 9 bases, with 15 bases between them.

This clone was recorded once. V usage is TRBV7-9 and J usage is TRBJ2-7, with a weak D call TRBD2 (5 bases). Germline values: CDR1 SEHNR, CDR2 FQNEAQ (reference sequence). Trimming took off 5 bases at V and 6 bases at J, with 20 bases between the two ends. The CDR3 has 15 amino acids. In DNA, the CDR3 is TGTGCCAGCAGCCCTGACGGGGTTGAAGTGGGCGAGCAGTACTTC. This sequence encodes CASSPDGVEVGEQYF.

The chain combines TRBV28 with TRBJ1-2; D may be TRBD1 (5 bases). CDR1 and CDR2 (germline): MDHEN, SYDVKM. V was shortened by 5 bases and J by 3 bases, with 13 bases between the two germline ends. The CDR3 consists of 14 residues. The CDR3 DNA reads TGTGCCAGCAGTCCCAACCGACAGTACTATGGCTACACCTTC. Protein: CASSPNRQYYGYTF.

The chain uses TRBV7-9 and TRBJ1-2; the D gene is possibly TRBD1 (6 bases). Between the trimmed V and J ends, which lost 4 bases and 6 bases, there was a span of 15 bases. CDR1 and CDR2 (germline): SEHNR, FQNEAQ (reference sequence). CDR3 length: 14 residues. The CDR3 coding sequence is TGTGCCAGCAGCTGGGGACACCGAGGCAATGGCTACACCTTC. The encoded protein is CASSWGHRGNGYTF.

In the case of this clone: The sample has other DNA sequences that encode this CDR3 too. The chain has TRBV7-9 and TRBJ2-7; 7 bases agree with TRBD1. Unmatched junction bases numbered 4, after V lost 5 bases and J lost 3 bases. Germline CDR1 is SEHNR and CDR2 is FQNEAQ (reference sequence). This CDR3 is built from 13 residues. The CDR3 reads CASSPGTDYEQYF. The CDR3 DNA reads as TGTGCCAGCAGCCCTGGGACAGACTACGAGCAGTACTTC.